This T cell receptor (beta chain) was captured in a study of T cell repertoires in cytomegalovirus infection (dated by TCRdb to about 2019). Context from the whole study: Because public TCR beta signatures pointed to carriage of CMV infection together with the matching HLA type, the HLA type of each donor mattered for the analysis.

Details on this clonotype: What antigen it recognizes has not been identified. Per-base qualities were not stored, and no clone one base away is much larger.

Instrument used: Illumina HiSeq 1500. TCRdb itself trimmed the public reads at Q25 with fastp, ran MiXCR and retained productive beta chains. Entries that share a CDR3 protein sequence are merged under the most common genes and DNA. For this sample the table gives around 450,000 distinct CDR3 sequences, of which about 33% were detected only once. The top ten hold roughly an eighth of the sample. Study-wide findings and limitations: Cumulative frequency of public TCR beta family members discriminated carriers of CMV infection plus the relevant HLA type in this cohort and an independent 352-donor cohort. The ex vivo response was dominated by HLA-C-restricted CMV-specific TCR beta clonotypes, which also provided the single most frequent clonotype in two of eight donors.

Deletion took 6 bases off V and 0 bases off J, with a span of 10 bases between the germline ends. From the germline V gene (reference sequence), CDR1 is MNHNY and CDR2 is SVGAGI. Measured from the cysteine to the phenylalanine, the CDR3 is 14 residues long. Of the read, only the CDR3 DNA is kept; its 42 bases are in frame from base 1. The TCR originated in a human donor in good health (CMV status not recorded). Some clones in this sample may be carry-over from other donors' samples. Sequences were obtained from PBMCs. The rearranged chain carries TRBV6-6 and TRBJ2-3; the D gene remains uncertain. Read as DNA, the sequence is TGTGCCAGCAGCGCCCATAGGAGCACAGATACGCAGTATTTT. This sequence encodes CASSAHRSTDTQYF.